This record concerns one T cell receptor (beta chain) sequence. Antigen: not known. This sample is drawn from a study of blood T cells in healthy people across ages. CDR3 length: 21 residues. Germline V lookup: CDR1 SGHAT, CDR2 FQNNGV. Trimming cost V 3 bases and J 5 bases; bases outside gene matches: 21. Findings and limits, study-wide: Diversity was higher, and naive CD4+ cells more numerous, in long-lived donors than in aged donors.

Sample-barcoded 5' priming and a J-beta primer mix drove a second PCR of about 6 to 12 cycles. Template switching added a 12-random-nucleotide identifier to every cDNA molecule. One entry per CDR3 protein, called by TCRdb with MiXCR from the 5' RACE reads. This table holds roughly 700,000 distinct CDR3 sequences, around half found once. Individuals who donated were healthy Caucasians from Russia aged about 6 to 95. Sequencing was carried out using blood. This sequence was found in an older woman in good health. This sequence joins TRBV11-2 and TRBJ2-4; 11 bases fit TRBD2. The CDR3 coding sequence is TGTGCCAGCAGCTTCCGTAGCCTAAATCTAGCGGGAGGACGGGGCCAAAACATTCAGTACTTC. Translated: CASSFRSLNLAGGRGQNIQYF.